What follows is one T cell receptor beta chain and its context. Antigen unknown. The germline gives CDR1 SNHLY, CDR2 FYNNEI. CDR3 length: 15 amino acids. V lost 8 bases to trimming and J lost 9 bases, with 20 bases between them. These data originate in a study of siplizumab effects on memory and regulatory T cells. About 9.2 x 10^4 TCR templates underwent assay in every sample. Assay used: immunoSEQ multiplex PCR; TCRdb lists only in-frame clones, some missing. This sample has tens of thousands of clones, with approximately 88% found just once. General study results and limits: Alloreactive sequences tracing back to unstimulated CD4+ memory cells fell significantly with siplizumab. Mappable alloreactive CD4+ clones averaged approximately 67% Treg-derived with siplizumab versus 26.9% in controls. The study found naive T cells seemingly more diverse than memory cells and seemingly major alloresponse contributors.

The sequenced sample was Tregs sorted from blood. The clonotype comes from a human donor in good health. The rearrangement joins TRBV2 to TRBJ1-6, with D perhaps TRBD1 (5 bases). The CDR3 sequence: CASEEIRGAGSPLHF. The CDR3 DNA reads TGTGCCAGCGAAGAGATAAGGGGTGCGGGTTCACCCCTCCACTTT. Full variable domain (outside the CDR3, taken from reference TRBV2 and TRBJ1-6): EPEVTQTPSHQVTQMGQEVILRCVPISNHLYFYWYRQILGQKVEFLVSFYNNEISEKSEIFDDQFSVERPDGSNFTLKIRSTKLEDSAMYFCASEEIRGAGSPLHFGNGTRLTVT.